This passage covers 13 T cell receptor beta chains from one sample sequenced in a study of CD8+ T cells in alopecia areata. Reverse transcription of extracted RNA yielded cDNA, which provided the sequencing template. The data were produced by immunoSEQ multiplex PCR, yet TCRdb's version contains in-frame clones alone and is incomplete. The repertoire includes 120,000 to 150,000 clones, 70% to 90% of them detected once, and about 12% sits in the top ten. The treatment here: oral pan-JAK inhibitor, 5-10 mg twice daily. The sample consisted of CD8+ T cells sorted from blood, taken at week 4, from a patient treated with tofacitinib. These receptors were taken from a human donor with alopecia areata.

The chain's CDR3 is CASGTTSTRLTSTDTQYF. The CDR3 DNA reads TGTGCTAGTGGTACGACTAGTACCCGACTTACTAGCACAGATACGCAGTATTTT. The chain joins TRBV12-5 to TRBJ2-3; D might be TRBD2 (6 bases). From germline, CDR1 is LGHNT and CDR2 FRNRAP. Trimming pared 5 bases from V and 0 bases from J, leaving 21 bases between. CDR3 length equals 18 residues.

CDR3 coding DNA: TGTGCCAGCAGCGAGCGGGGGCTTAGCACAGATACGCAGTATTTT. It translates to CASSERGLSTDTQYF. The chain combines TRBV5-4 with TRBJ2-3; 8 bases align to TRBD2. CDR3 length: 15 residues. CDR1 is SGHNT, CDR2 YYREEE, per germline (reference sequence). Unmatched junction bases numbered 4, after V lost 4 bases and J lost 0 bases.

This clone was recorded once. The chain's CDR3 is CSGVAGEQYF. The CDR3 DNA sequence: TGCAGCGGGGTAGCCGGCGAGCAGTACTTC. This chain connects TRBV29-1 to TRBJ2-7, with unresolved D. V lost 7 bases to trimming and J lost 6 bases, with 10 bases between them. This CDR3 region has 10 residues. Germline V gene data show CDR1 as SQVTM and CDR2 as ANQGSEA.

The J gene is TRBJ1-2, the V gene TRBV27; perhaps TRBD1 as D (5 bases). The germline gives CDR1 MNHEY, CDR2 SMNVEV (reference sequence). The V end was cut by 6 bases, the J end by 4 bases, with 12 bases between. The CDR3 length is 13 residues. CDR3 region: CASSPGFGYGYTF. In DNA, the CDR3 is TGTGCCAGCAGCCCAGGGTTCGGCTATGGCTACACCTTC.

The V call is TRBV29-1, the J call TRBJ2-6; D remains unclear. V lost 0 bases and J lost 0, with 12 bases in between. Germline CDR1 reads SQVTM; CDR2 reads ANQGSEA. The CDR3 runs 17 residues. The CDR3 DNA reads TGCAGCGTTGAAGAACCAGAAACGACCTCTGGGGCCAACGTCCTGACTTTC. It is translated as CSVEEPETTSGANVLTF.

This rearrangement joins TRBV29-1 to TRBJ1-5; TRBD1 agrees at 9 bases. The length of the CDR3 is 15 residues. The germline gives CDR1 SQVTM, CDR2 ANQGSEA. The ends lost 5 bases at V and 4 bases at J; junction bases unmatched: 9. Here the CDR3 DNA reads TGCAGCGTTAGTTCCGACAGGGGGGAGAATCAGCCCCAGCATTTT. Its protein is CSVSSDRGENQPQHF.

The chain links TRBV7-8 to TRBJ1-1, with D possibly being TRBD1 (5 bases). The ends were cut back, 5 bases at V and 8 bases at J, with 18 bases in the middle. The germline V gene has CDR1 SGHVS and CDR2 FQNEAQ. The CDR3 spans 14 residues. CDR3 amino acids: CASSHTGGRSEAFF. CDR3 nucleotide sequence: TGTGCCAGCAGCCACACGGGGGGTCGAAGCGAAGCTTTCTTT.

This chain connects TRBV7-9 to TRBJ2-7, with D perhaps TRBD1 (7 bases). V lost 5 bases and J lost 2, with 16 bases in between. Germline V gene data show CDR1 as SEHNR and CDR2 as FQNEAQ (reference sequence). The CDR3 contains 15 residues. The CDR3 bases are TGTGCCAGCAGCGAAACAGGGGAGGATACCTACGAGCAGTACTTC. It codes for CASSETGEDTYEQYF.

This sequence joins TRBV7-9 and TRBJ1-2, with 11 bases identical to TRBD1. Germline values: CDR1 SEHNR, CDR2 FQNEAQ (reference sequence). V lost 5 bases, J lost 7 bases, and 6 bases stayed unmatched. This CDR3 comprises 14 residues. CDR3 bases: TGTGCCAGCAGCCATGGACAGGGGGCGGTTGGCTACACCTTC. Translating gives CASSHGQGAVGYTF.

The chain carries TRBV18 and TRBJ2-5; no clear D. Germline values: CDR1 KGHSH, CDR2 LQKENI. The CDR3 extends over 11 amino acids. V was cut by 3 bases and J by 5 bases, with 4 bases left in between. As DNA, the CDR3 is TGTGCCAGCTCACCCGCGGAGACCCAGTACTTC. Protein product: CASSPAETQYF.

This clone has a single count. The rearrangement uses TRBV27 and TRBJ2-5, with D possibly TRBD2 on 5 matching bases. The length of the CDR3 is 16 residues. The ends were cut back, 2 bases at V and 5 bases at J, with 18 bases in the middle. In germline, CDR1 is MNHEY, CDR2 SMNVEV (reference sequence). The CDR3 sequence is CASSLGREGGKETQYF. CDR3 nucleotide sequence: TGTGCCAGCAGTTTAGGCAGAGAGGGCGGTAAGGAGACCCAGTACTTC.

This sequence joins TRBV2 and TRBJ2-7, with TRBD2 as a possible D gene (6 bases). Trimming took off 7 bases at V and 2 bases at J, with 18 bases between the two ends. The CDR3 length is 15 residues. Germline assignment: CDR1 SNHLY and CDR2 FYNNEI. As DNA, the CDR3 is TGTGCCAGCACCGACGGGCTAGCGAAACCCTACGAGCAGTACTTC. Translation: CASTDGLAKPYEQYF.

This chain joins TRBV9 and TRBJ2-7; D might be TRBD1 (5 bases). The germline gives CDR1 SGDLS, CDR2 YYNGEE. V lost 4 bases and J 2 bases, leaving 13 bases between the germline ends. The CDR3 is 14 residues long. CDR3 sequence reads: CASSSRQKPYEQYF. CDR3 DNA sequence: TGTGCCAGCAGCTCCCGACAGAAGCCCTACGAGCAGTACTTC. Variable domain in full (rest from reference TRBV9 and TRBJ2-7): DSGVTQTPKHLITATGQRVTLRCSPRSGDLSVYWYQQSLDQGLQFLIQYYNGEERAKGNILERFSAQQFPDLHSELNLSSLELGDSALYFCASSSRQKPYEQYFGPGTRLTVT.